The 5 T cell receptor beta chains reported below all come from one sample, sequenced in a study of Ad26.COV2.S vaccination and SARS-CoV-2 variants. The treatment denotes: around 19 received Ad26.COV2.S at low or high dose, single or two shots; 5 received placebo; per-sample allocation not given. Sampling occurred on day 63 after the first vaccine or placebo injection. This table comes from immunoSEQ multiplex PCR, and its TCRdb copy is limited to in-frame clones, with some not included. Of about 480,000 clones in the sample, around 90% were seen once. The source material was peripheral blood, sampled in a trial of Ad26.COV2.S vaccine versus placebo. Every receptor here comes from a person between 18 and 65 years old who received the Ad26.COV2.S COVID-19 vaccine or a placebo.

The V and J genes are TRBV27 and TRBJ1-2; 8 bases fit TRBD1. CDR1 MNHEY and CDR2 SMNVEV come from the germline V gene (reference sequence). There are 15 residues in the CDR3. With 4 bases clipped from V and 8 bases from J, the junction kept 12 bases outside the gene matches. CDR3 sequence (DNA): TGTGCCAGCAGTTCCTGCAGCGGACAGGGTCGAGGCTACACCTTC. The encoded protein is CASSSCSGQGRGYTF.

This clone was counted a few times. This chain uses TRBV28 with TRBJ1-6; D remains unclear. The CDR3 has 15 amino acids. Trimming took 6 bases from V and 4 from J, leaving 13 bases between them. Germline values: CDR1 MDHEN, CDR2 SYDVKM. For the CDR3, the DNA is TGTGCCAGCAGGCCCGACATGGGGTATAATTCACCCCTCCACTTT. Translated, it gives CASRPDMGYNSPLHF.

This clone was detected a few times. The V call is TRBV6-1, the J call TRBJ2-4; 7 nucleotides agree with TRBD1. The CDR3 is 13 residues long. V lost 3 bases, J lost 10 bases, and 6 bases stayed unmatched. CDR1 MNHNS and CDR2 SASEGT come from the germline V gene. The CDR3 protein is CASSEARGRIQYF. The CDR3 DNA follows: TGTGCCAGCAGTGAGGCTAGGGGGCGGATTCAGTACTTC.

The chain employs TRBV2 and TRBJ2-1, with D perhaps TRBD2 (6 bases). The V and J ends lost 6 bases and 7 bases respectively, with 19 bases between them. The CDR3 runs 15 residues. From germline, CDR1 is SNHLY and CDR2 FYNNEI. The CDR3 DNA follows: TGTGCCAGCAGCCTGGGACTCCTACCGGGTAATGAGCAGTTCTTC. Residues: CASSLGLLPGNEQFF.

This chain joins TRBV7-2 and TRBJ2-5, with D unclear. Germline V gives CDR1 SGHTA, CDR2 FQGNSA. The CDR3 length is 14 residues. Trimming took 5 bases from V and 2 from J, leaving 12 bases between them. CDR3 DNA: TGTGCCAGCAGCCACCCTATCAGTCAAGAGACCCAGTACTTC. Encoded protein: CASSHPISQETQYF. The complete variable domain, with remaining parts taken from reference TRBV7-2 and TRBJ2-5, reads GAGVSQSPSNKVTEKGKDVELRCDPISGHTALYWYRQSLGQGLEFLIYFQGNSAPDKSGLPSDRFSAERTGGSVSTLTIQRTQQEDSAVYLCASSHPISQETQYFGPGTRLLVL.